These 10 T cell receptor beta chains were sequenced from one sample in a study of blood T cell repertoires in COVID-19 (dated by TCRdb to 2018 to 2020). The library was generated by the immunoSEQ multiplex PCR assay. TCRdb retrieved this table from immuneACCESS and kept in-frame rearrangements only. Not all clones are present; in checked studies, unresolved V genes account for under half, and no reason is known for the remainder. The sample contains 350,000 or so clones, about nine tenths of them found a single time. Around 0.92% of the sample lies in the top ten. The material sequenced was PBMCs or T cells enriched from blood (not recorded which). The origin of the receptors is a woman aged 30 to 39 who had been exposed to COVID-19.

The genes are TRBV24-1 and TRBJ2-2, with D possibly being TRBD1 (6 bases). The CDR3 is 14 amino acids. Germline V CDR1 and CDR2: KGHDR, SFDVKD. V was clipped by 4 bases and J by 5 bases, with 10 bases between them. CDR3 residues: CATSDPGTTGELFF. DNA of the CDR3: TGTGCCACCAGTGACCCCGGGACAACCGGGGAGCTGTTTTTT.

The rearrangement uses TRBV7-9 and TRBJ1-3; D is possibly TRBD1 (6 bases). Trimming removed 1 base at V and 0 bases at J, with 13 bases between. Germline V gene lookup returns CDR1 SEHNR and CDR2 FQNEAQ (reference sequence). CDR3 length equals 17 residues. The CDR3 loop reads CASSLVGHLLSGNTIYF. In DNA, the CDR3 is TGTGCCAGCAGCTTAGTGGGACACTTACTCTCTGGAAACACCATATATTTT.

The sample holds one count of this clone. J is TRBJ2-1 and V is TRBV5-1; 8 bases map to TRBD2. The V gene's germline CDR1 is SGHRS and CDR2 YFSETQ. The CDR3 is 14 amino acids. Losses at the gene ends were 3 bases for V and 8 bases for J; bases not matched to a gene: 7. DNA of the CDR3: TGCGCCAGCAGCTGGAGGGGACTAGAGTATGAGCAGTTCTTC. Translation gives CASSWRGLEYEQFF.

This clone appeared a single time. The identical CDR3 is also encoded by other nucleotide sequences in the sample. The rearrangement joins TRBV5-6 to TRBJ2-5; the D is unclear. Trimming left V 6 bases short and J 1 base short, with 4 bases between. The length of the CDR3 is 11 residues. Germline CDR1 and CDR2: SGHDT and YYEEEE. The CDR3 DNA follows: TGTGCCAGCACCCTCCAAGAGACCCAGTACTTC. This gives the protein CASTLQETQYF.

V is TRBV5-5 and J is TRBJ1-2; D may be TRBD1 (6 bases). From germline, CDR1 is SGHKS and CDR2 YYEKEE (reference sequence). The CDR3 runs to 15 residues. V was shortened by 0 bases and J by 3 bases, with 12 bases between the two germline ends. This chain's CDR3 is CASSLGFRTDYGYTF. The CDR3 nucleotides read TGTGCCAGCAGCTTGGGTTTTAGGACAGACTATGGCTACACCTTC.

V usage is TRBV28 and J usage is TRBJ2-7; 8 bases fit TRBD2. The V segment lost 8 bases and the J segment 2 bases; nucleotides outside the gene matches: 8. CDR3 length equals 14 residues. Germline V gives CDR1 MDHEN, CDR2 SYDVKM. The CDR3 bases are TGTGCCAGCTCCCCGGGAGGGCCGCCCTACGAGCAGTACTTC. Translation gives CASSPGGPPYEQYF.

The chain combines TRBV29-1 with TRBJ2-1, with TRBD2 identical over 8 bases. After removal of 2 bases from V and 2 bases from J, the junction contained 5 bases not matched to a gene. The germline CDR1 and CDR2 sequences are SQVTM and ANQGSEA. There are 15 residues in the CDR3. The CDR3 DNA follows: TGCAGCGTTGAAAAAGCGGGAGACCCCTACAATGAGCAGTTCTTC. Residues: CSVEKAGDPYNEQFF.

For this clone: The same CDR3 is also encoded by other DNA sequences in this sample. The chain recombines TRBV19 with TRBJ1-1; TRBD1 might be the D (6 bases). CDR1 and CDR2 from the germline V gene are LNHDA and SQIVND (reference sequence). CDR3 length: 14 residues. The V end lost 3 bases, the J end lost 1 base, and 9 bases lay between the germline ends. CDR3 sequence (DNA): TGTGCCAGTAGTATTGGACAGAGGAACACTGAAGCTTTCTTT. Its translation is CASSIGQRNTEAFF.

The sample holds a few counts of this clone. J is TRBJ1-2 and V is TRBV27, with 11 bases lining up with TRBD1. There are 16 residues in the CDR3. The germline gives CDR1 MNHEY, CDR2 SMNVEV (reference sequence). Trimming at V came to 5 bases and at J to 2 bases, leaving 7 bases not matched to a gene. The CDR3 DNA sequence: TGTGCCAGCAGTCCAAGGACAGGGGGCCGGAACTATGGCTACACCTTC. Translating it yields CASSPRTGGRNYGYTF.

This chain uses TRBV28 with TRBJ2-7, with 7 nucleotides matching TRBD1. Unmatched junction bases numbered 15, after V lost 10 bases and J lost 9 bases. The CDR3 sequence is 13 residues long. Germline V CDR1 and CDR2: MDHEN, SYDVKM. The DNA of the CDR3 is TGTGCCATAGACGACCCACAGGGGCGTGGGCAGTACTTC. It specifies CAIDDPQGRGQYF.